This passage covers 11 T cell receptor beta chains from one sample sequenced in a study of vaccination and CD4 T cells after COVID-19 (dated 2022 in TCRdb). Libraries were made using PCR. The run used an Illumina iSeq 100. At the Johns Hopkins FTIC core, DNA from the cultured CD4+ T cells underwent TCR sequencing with the Oncomine TCR Beta short-read assay. The public reads were run again by TCRdb, first through fastp at Q25 and then through MiXCR, and only productive beta chains were kept. Each record represents a unique CDR3 protein, reported with the most common genes and DNA among its rows. Present in this sample are about 3,000 distinct CDR3 sequences, 30% to 45% of which were seen just once. Roughly 30% of the sample is taken by the ten largest. Their antigens remain unidentified. This specimen's treatment or condition label, interpreted: approximately 9-day PBMC culture with coronavirus spike peptide pools or control peptides (ViraFEST assay).

Sequenced sample: CD4+ T cells from blood, cultured in vitro. These receptors all come from a human donor who had recovered from COVID-19.

The CDR3 coding sequence is TGTGCCAGCAGTTTGGCGACTAGTAATGAGCAGTTCTTC. It yields the protein CASSLATSNEQFF. This rearrangement joins TRBV27 to TRBJ2-1; D might be TRBD2 (6 bases). The CDR3 runs 13 residues. Germline values: CDR1 MNHEY, CDR2 SMNVEV (reference sequence). Trimming took off 3 bases at V and 7 bases at J, with 10 bases between the two ends.

This clonotype has more than one count but fewer than ten. The chain carries TRBV20-1 and TRBJ2-5; 8 bases align to TRBD1. This CDR3 contains 13 residues. The trim removed 0 bases at V and 4 bases at J, leaving 1 base unmatched. Germline CDR1 DFQATT, CDR2 SNEGSKA (reference sequence). The DNA of the CDR3 is TGCAGTGCTAGAGATGACAGGGGAGAGACCCAGTACTTC. Its translation is CSARDDRGETQYF.

The rearrangement links TRBV5-4 to TRBJ2-5; TRBD1 agrees at 7 bases. From germline, CDR1 is SGHNT and CDR2 YYREEE (reference sequence). The V segment lost 3 bases and the J segment 4 bases; nucleotides outside the gene matches: 6. The CDR3 loop spans 14 amino acids. CDR3 bases: TGTGCCAGCAGCTCCGGACAGGAACCAGAGACCCAGTACTTC. It specifies CASSSGQEPETQYF.

This clonotype was counted only a few times. The chain couples TRBV12-3 or TRBV12-4 to TRBJ1-5; the D is unclear. The V and J ends lost 2 bases and 4 bases respectively, with 15 bases between them. The CDR3 totals 16 residues. The CDR3 DNA reads TGTGCCAGCAGTTTATCGGCAGGCGGCGGTAATCAGCCCCAGCATTTT. Protein sequence: CASSLSAGGGNQPQHF.

The chain joins TRBV30 to TRBJ1-2, with D tentatively TRBD1 (6 bases). The CDR3 length is 16 residues. The germline gives CDR1 GTSNPN, CDR2 SVGIG (reference sequence). V was cut by 4 bases and J by 4 bases, with 22 bases left in between. The CDR3 nucleotides are TGTGCCTGGACCCTCCTCTGGCAGGGGCCTTCCTATGGCTACACCTTC. Translated: CAWTLLWQGPSYGYTF.

In this sample, this clonotype is medium-sized. The rearrangement uses TRBV19 and TRBJ2-2, with unresolved D. Trimming shortened V by 2 bases and J by 5 bases, and 12 bases separated the two germline ends. This CDR3 is 15 amino acids long. Per the germline V gene, CDR1 is LNHDA and CDR2 is SQIVND (reference sequence). The CDR3 nucleotides read TGTGCCAGTAGTATAAACGAAGCAGTAACCGGGGAGCTGTTTTTT. Amino acids: CASSINEAVTGELFF. Variable domain in full (rest from reference TRBV19 and TRBJ2-2): DGGITQSPKYLFRKEGQNVTLSCEQNLNHDAMYWYRQDPGQGLRLIYYSQIVNDFQKGDIAEGYSVSREKKESFPLTVTSAQKNPTAFYLCASSINEAVTGELFFGEGSRLTVL.

This clonotype showed up just a few times. The chain couples TRBV7-9 to TRBJ2-7, with 7 bases fitting TRBD2. This CDR3 contains 17 residues. V lost 0 bases and J lost 5; bases outside the gene matches: 13. Germline loops: CDR1 SEHNR, CDR2 FQNEAQ (reference sequence). The CDR3 nucleotides read TGTGCCAGCAGCTTAGCCATCGGACGGGGGGAAGTGCACGAGCAGTACTTC. Translating gives CASSLAIGRGEVHEQYF.

By sample fraction, this clonotype is medium-sized. The chain employs TRBV2 and TRBJ1-5; D remains unclear. CDR3 length equals 15 residues. In germline, CDR1 is SNHLY, CDR2 FYNNEI. Between the trimmed V and J ends, which lost 4 bases and 0 bases, there was a span of 10 bases. CDR3 sequence: CASSGTDHSNQPQHF. The DNA for the CDR3 is TGTGCCAGCAGTGGGACCGACCATAGCAATCAGCCCCAGCATTTT.

This clonotype is deemed medium-sized. CDR3 loop: CASSERTEAFF. The DNA for the CDR3 is TGTGCCAGCAGTGAACGCACTGAAGCTTTCTTT. V and J are TRBV6-1 and TRBJ1-1; D is ambiguous. V was pared by 2 bases and J by 4 bases, with 2 bases between. The CDR3 consists of 11 residues. From germline, CDR1 is MNHNS and CDR2 SASEGT.

The chain employs TRBV6-5 and TRBJ1-1; no reliable D call. CDR1 MNHEY and CDR2 SVGAGI come from the germline V gene. V lost 0 bases and J lost 1, with 0 bases in between. The CDR3 is 12 residues long. The CDR3 loop reads CASSYSNTEAFF. The CDR3 DNA reads TGTGCCAGCAGTTACTCGAACACTGAAGCTTTCTTT.

V is TRBV14 and J is TRBJ2-5; a weak D match, TRBD2 (5 bases). V dropped 1 base and J dropped 2 bases, with 17 bases sitting between them. Germline CDR1 SGHDN, CDR2 FVKESK. This CDR3 contains 17 residues. DNA of the CDR3: TGTGCCAGCAGCCAAGGAGGGCGAGCACCTCGTCAAGAGACCCAGTACTTC. Its translation is CASSQGGRAPRQETQYF. The full variable domain, with the rest looked up from reference TRBV14 and TRBJ2-5, is EAGVTQFPSHSVIEKGQTVTLRCDPISGHDNLYWYRRVMGKEIKFLLHFVKESKQDESGMPNNRFLAERTGGTYSTLKVQPAELEDSGVYFCASSQGGRAPRQETQYFGPGTRLLVL.